Listed below are T cell receptor beta chains from one sample, sequenced in a study of spatial heterogeneity in lung cancer. Each CDR3 protein gets one entry after TCRdb re-called the 5' RACE reads with MiXCR. The sample lists over 4,000 distinct CDR3 sequences, approximately 7% occurring once. The sequences come from lung tumor tissue, collected at surgery. The receptor set was obtained from a male donor with early-stage non-small cell lung cancer. CDR3s include the opening cysteine and the closing phenylalanine or tryptophan. Fields, in order: J gene, V gene, clone size, D gene, CDR3 DNA, CDR3 protein. The D gene is left open where the match is weak. The listing skips clone size in some rows; elsewhere it reads once, few, many or a size class.

TRBJ2-2 TRBV3-1 many NA TGTGCCAGCAGCCAAGGCACCGGGACCGTCGGGGAGCTGTTTTTT CASSQGTGTVGELFF
TRBJ2-5 TRBV20-1 many NA TGCAGTGCTAGAGTCCCAGGGGATGAGACCCAGTACTTC CSARVPGDETQYF
TRBJ1-1 TRBV29-1 few NA TGCAGCGTCGCGGGACGAAGGAACACTGAAGCTTTCTTT CSVAGRRNTEAFF
TRBJ2-5 TRBV19 medium-sized NA TGTGCCAAATGCGGGACACCCCAAGAGACCCAGTACTTC CAKCGTPQETQYF
TRBJ1-1 TRBV5-1 many TRBD1 TGCGCCAGCAGCCAGGACAGGGGACTCACTGAAGCTTTCTTT CASSQDRGLTEAFF
TRBJ1-4 TRBV27 medium-sized TRBD1 TGTGCCAGCAGTCCTCCGGGACAGTGGAATGAAAAACTGTTTTTT CASSPPGQWNEKLFF
TRBJ1-1 TRBV29-1 many TRBD1 TGCAGCGTTGGGCGCCTGTCAGGGGGTATGAACACTGAAGCTTTCTTT CSVGRLSGGMNTEAFF
TRBJ2-2 TRBV11-3 many NA TGTGCCAGCACCCAGGGTTCCACCGGGGAGCTGTTTTTT CASTQGSTGELFF
TRBJ2-7 TRBV5-1 NA TRBD1 TGCGCCAGCAGCCGTCTTAGGGGGCACTCCTACGAGCAGTACTTC CASSRLRGHSYEQYF
TRBJ2-7 TRBV5-1 many TRBD1 TGCGCCAGCAGCTTGGCCGGGACAGACGTGGACGAGCAGTACTTC CASSLAGTDVDEQYF
TRBJ1-1 TRBV11-1 many TRBD1 TGTGCCAGCAGCTTAGCAAAGGACAGGGACACTGAAGCTTTCTTT CASSLAKDRDTEAFF
TRBJ2-3 TRBV2 many TRBD2 TGTGCCATAACCTTCGGCGGGAGTACAGATACGCAGTATTTT CAITFGGSTDTQYF
TRBJ1-1 TRBV7-9 many NA TGTGCCAGCAGCTTGGGGATGGGGGTCCTGGACACTGAAGCTTTCTTT CASSLGMGVLDTEAFF
TRBJ1-4 TRBV27 medium-sized NA TGTGCCAGCAGTTTACAGGGCGGGCTTAGGGAAAAACTGTTTTTT CASSLQGGLREKLFF
TRBJ2-7 TRBV10-3 large NA TGTGCCATCAGTGACCAGGACAGCTCCTACGAGCAGTACTTC CAISDQDSSYEQYF
TRBJ1-2 TRBV7-9 many TRBD1 TGTGCCTGGACAGGGTCCAACTATGGCTACACCTTC CAWTGSNYGYTF
TRBJ2-5 TRBV18 many NA TGTGCCAGCTCACCCCAAGGGGTGGAGTCGACCCAGTACTTC CASSPQGVESTQYF
TRBJ2-5 TRBV11-2 many NA TGTGCCAGCAGCTTAGACGCGTACCAAGAGACCCAGTACTTC CASSLDAYQETQYF
TRBJ2-1 TRBV11-2 many TRBD2 TGTGCCAGCAGCTATACTAGCGGGAGTAGCAATGAGCAGTTCTTC CASSYTSGSSNEQFF
TRBJ2-3 TRBV2 medium-sized NA TGTGCCAGCAGTGACGGCTGGGGGACTGGAGATACGCAGTATTTT CASSDGWGTGDTQYF
TRBJ1-5 TRBV7-2 many NA TGTGCCAGCAGCCCAAACCCGGGCCTCAATCAGCCCCAGCATTTT CASSPNPGLNQPQHF
TRBJ2-7 TRBV6-1 medium-sized TRBD1 TGTGCCAGCAGTCCGGACAGGGGGACCCGCCACTACGAGCAGTACTTC CASSPDRGTRHYEQYF
TRBJ1-6 TRBV5-5 medium-sized NA TGTGCCAGCAGCTTGGGAGGACGTCCCAATTCACCCCTCCACTTT CASSLGGRPNSPLHF
TRBJ1-5 TRBV6-1 many NA TGTGCCAGCAGGGGTGGGGAGGGAAGCAATCAGCCCCAGCATTTT CASRGGEGSNQPQHF
TRBJ2-1 TRBV5-8 many NA TGTGCCAGCAGGGGAGGCAGGGCAATCTACAATGAGCAGTTCTTC CASRGGRAIYNEQFF
TRBJ2-1 TRBV20-1 many TRBD2 TGCAGTGCTAGTCCCCCTTCTATAGCGGGAGGGCAGTTCTTC CSASPPSIAGGQFF
TRBJ2-5 TRBV6-2/TRBV6-3 many TRBD2 TGTGCCAGCAGCCCCGCCGGGACTAGCGGGAGAGAGACCCAGTACTTC CASSPAGTSGRETQYF
TRBJ2-1 TRBV6-2/TRBV6-3 medium-sized TRBD2 TGTGCCAGCAGCTTAGCGGGAACCTCCTACAATGAGCAGTTCTTC CASSLAGTSYNEQFF
TRBJ2-2 TRBV24-1 medium-sized NA TGTGCCACCAGTGGGACAGCTTCCACCGGGGAGCTGTTTTTT CATSGTASTGELFF
TRBJ1-1 TRBV7-9 medium-sized NA TGTGCCAGCAGCTTGGCCCCTGAAGCTTTCTTT CASSLAPEAFF
TRBJ2-1 TRBV10-3 few TRBD2 TGTGCCATCAGTCCGGGACTAGCGGGAAAAAGCCTCAATGAGCAGTTCTTC CAISPGLAGKSLNEQFF
TRBJ1-5 TRBV2 medium-sized NA TGTGCCAGCAGTGAAGCGCGGGGGTCCGTTCAGCCCCAGCATTTT CASSEARGSVQPQHF
TRBJ2-7 TRBV2 many NA TGTGCCAGCAGTGCGGGACTGCCCCCCTACGAGCAGTACTTC CASSAGLPPYEQYF
TRBJ2-3 TRBV29-1 medium-sized NA TGCAGCGTAACATGGGGTCTAGGTGGTGTAGATACGCAGTATTTT CSVTWGLGGVDTQYF
TRBJ2-6 TRBV4-1 medium-sized NA TGCGCCAGCAGCCAAGGGAAAAACTCTGGGGCCAACGTCCTGACTTTC CASSQGKNSGANVLTF
TRBJ2-7 TRBV15 many NA TGTGCCACCAGCAGAGATATCGGTGGAGGAGGGAGGAACGAGCAGTACTTC CATSRDIGGGGRNEQYF
TRBJ2-3 TRBV4-1 many NA TGCGCCAGCAGCCAATCCCATCTGGTAGACCGCCTCACAGATACGCAGTATTTT CASSQSHLVDRLTDTQYF
TRBJ2-3 TRBV18 medium-sized NA TGTGCCAGCTCACCGGTCGGAGGGACAGATACGCAGTATTTT CASSPVGGTDTQYF
TRBJ1-5 TRBV7-8 many NA TGTGCCAGCAGCCGGACAGCACATAGCAATCAGCCCCAGCATTTT CASSRTAHSNQPQHF
TRBJ2-5 TRBV20-1 many TRBD2 TGCAGTGCGACTTATGGGCTAGCGGGATGGGAGACCCAGTACTTC CSATYGLAGWETQYF
TRBJ2-2 TRBV12-3/TRBV12-4 NA NA TGTGCCAGCAGTTTTTACGGGGACACCGGGGAGCTGTTTTTT CASSFYGDTGELFF
TRBJ2-1 TRBV20-1 many TRBD2 TGCAGTGCTAGGGTGCTAGCGGGGGCCAATGAGCAGTTCTTC CSARVLAGANEQFF
TRBJ1-2 TRBV29-1 large NA TGCAGCGTTGAAGGAGGGCGGTCCTATGGCTACACCTTC CSVEGGRSYGYTF
TRBJ1-1 TRBV27 many TRBD1 TGTGCCAGCAGTTCGGACAGGGTGAACACTGAAGCTTTCTTT CASSSDRVNTEAFF
TRBJ1-1 TRBV7-3 many NA TGTGCCAGCAGCTTGAGGAGGGCCACTGAAGCTTTCTTT CASSLRRATEAFF
TRBJ1-2 TRBV3-1 NA TRBD1 TGTGCCAGCAGCCAGTCCTCAGGACAGGGGGCCTATGGCTACACCTTC CASSQSSGQGAYGYTF
TRBJ2-5 TRBV4-1 many NA TGCGCCAGCAGCCAAGCCCTAGGGGAGGAGACCCAGTACTTC CASSQALGEETQYF
TRBJ2-5 TRBV19 medium-sized NA TGTGCCAGTAGTATCCCGACAGTACAAGAGACCCAGTACTTC CASSIPTVQETQYF
TRBJ2-1 TRBV12-3/TRBV12-4 many NA TGTGCCAGCAGTTTAGGGCAGTACAATGAGCAGTTCTTC CASSLGQYNEQFF
TRBJ2-1 TRBV5-4 medium-sized NA TGTGCCAGCAGCTTGGCCCTACTATCCTACAATGAGCAGTTCTTC CASSLALLSYNEQFF
TRBJ1-1 TRBV5-1 many TRBD1 TGCGCCAGCAGCCCGCAGGGGGGGGCTGAAGCTTTCTTT CASSPQGGAEAFF
TRBJ2-3 TRBV9 NA TRBD2 TGTGCCAGCAGCGGGACTAGCGGGAGGGAGACAGATACGCAGTATTTT CASSGTSGRETDTQYF